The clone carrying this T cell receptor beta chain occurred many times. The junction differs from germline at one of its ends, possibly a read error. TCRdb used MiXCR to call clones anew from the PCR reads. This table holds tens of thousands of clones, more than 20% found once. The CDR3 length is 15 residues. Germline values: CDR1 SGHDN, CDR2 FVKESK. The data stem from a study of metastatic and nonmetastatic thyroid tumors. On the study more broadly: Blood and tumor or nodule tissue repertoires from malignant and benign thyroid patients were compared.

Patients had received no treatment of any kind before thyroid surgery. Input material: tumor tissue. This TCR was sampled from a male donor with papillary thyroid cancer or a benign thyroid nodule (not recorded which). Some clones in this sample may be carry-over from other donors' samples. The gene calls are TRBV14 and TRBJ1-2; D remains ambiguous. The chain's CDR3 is CASSQAVTRGDGYTF. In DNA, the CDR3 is TGTGCCAGCAGTCAAGCAGTGACACGAGGTGACGGCTACACCTTC.